What follows are 23 T cell receptor beta chains derived from one specimen sequenced in a study of T-cell memory formation after mild COVID-19. TCRdb reanalysed the 5' RACE reads using MiXCR and keeps one entry per CDR3 protein. Among 250,000 or so distinct CDR3 sequences listed, 18% were seen once. The sample comprised PBMCs or a T cell subset sorted from them (not recorded which). These receptors all stem from a man aged 18-30 years who had mild COVID-19 (a few samples of this study predate the infection). Cell type and time point are not known.

This clonotype occurred once. The rearrangement links TRBV24-1 to TRBJ2-3, with D uncertain. Per the germline V gene, CDR1 is KGHDR and CDR2 is SFDVKD. The V end was cut by 7 bases, the J end by 6 bases, with 10 bases between. The CDR3 extends over 12 amino acids. The CDR3 coding sequence is TGTGCCACCAGGGACCCGTTGGATACGCAGTATTTT. Its protein is CATRDPLDTQYF.

The J gene is TRBJ2-2, the V gene TRBV5-5; D may match TRBD1 or TRBD2 (5 bases each). There are 14 residues in the CDR3. V dropped 4 bases and J dropped 1 base, with 8 bases sitting between them. Germline CDR1 and CDR2: SGHKS and YYEKEE (reference sequence). The CDR3 bases are TGTGCCAGCAGCATGGGGGTGAACACCGGGGAGCTGTTTTTT. As protein: CASSMGVNTGELFF.

This clonotype was seen a few times. The J gene is TRBJ2-3, the V gene TRBV5-1; D is ambiguous. With 4 bases removed from V and 0 bases from J, the gap between germline ends came to 6 bases. Germline lookup yields CDR1 SGHRS and CDR2 YFSETQ. The CDR3 contains 13 residues. The CDR3 nucleotides are TGCGCCAGCAGCGGGGATAGCACAGATACGCAGTATTTT. Translating it yields CASSGDSTDTQYF.

This clonotype was found a few times. This chain links TRBV11-2 with TRBJ2-2; 8 positions match TRBD1. V was pared by 8 bases and J by 4 bases, with 12 bases of the junction left unmatched. The germline V gene has CDR1 SGHAT and CDR2 FQNNGV. CDR3 length: 16 amino acids. The CDR3 spells CASHKVRTGTTGELFF. CDR3 coding DNA: TGTGCCAGCCACAAGGTCCGGACAGGGACCACCGGGGAGCTGTTTTTT.

A few counts support this clonotype. The chain links TRBV7-9 to TRBJ2-5, with a possible D match to TRBD1 (5 bases). Germline V gene data show CDR1 as SEHNR and CDR2 as FQNEAQ (reference sequence). V lost 1 base, J lost 4 bases, and 10 bases lay in between. The CDR3 loop spans 14 amino acids. The CDR3 DNA is TGTGCCAGCAGCTTAGATGGGGCCCCAGAGACCCAGTACTTC. It encodes CASSLDGAPETQYF.

This clonotype has at least ten counts. This rearrangement joins TRBV7-2 to TRBJ2-3; D unresolved. Trimming took 1 base from V and 6 from J, leaving 11 bases between them. Germline lookup yields CDR1 SGHTA and CDR2 FQGNSA. The CDR3 is made up of 14 amino acids. The CDR3 region is CASSLDQLWDTQYF. The CDR3, as DNA: TGTGCCAGCAGCTTAGACCAGCTCTGGGATACGCAGTATTTT.

This clonotype appeared a few times. The V gene is TRBV29-1, the J gene TRBJ2-7; the match to TRBD1 covers 8 bases. CDR3 length: 12 amino acids. CDR1 and CDR2 (germline): SQVTM, ANQGSEA. After removal of 4 bases from V and 2 bases from J, the junction contained 1 base not matched to a gene. The CDR3 DNA follows: TGCAGCGTTGTGACAGGGGCCTACGAGCAGTACTTC. Its protein product is CSVVTGAYEQYF.

This clonotype was counted ten times or more. V and J are TRBV6-2 or TRBV6-3 and TRBJ2-7; D is unclear. Trimming pared 0 bases from V and 4 bases from J, leaving 10 bases between. The CDR3 consists of 14 residues. The germline V gene encodes CDR1 MNHEY and CDR2 SVGEGT. CDR3 amino acids: CASSYSAPEYEQYV. As DNA, the CDR3 is TGTGCCAGCAGTTACTCCGCCCCGGAATACGAGCAGTACGTC.

V usage is TRBV28 and J usage is TRBJ2-1; a possible D gene is TRBD1 (6 bases). CDR3 length equals 13 residues. Germline CDR1 is MDHEN and CDR2 is SYDVKM. V was pared by 3 bases and J by 6 bases, with 9 bases between. The CDR3 region is CASSLIQGNEQFF. The CDR3, as DNA: TGTGCCAGCAGTTTGATACAGGGCAATGAGCAGTTCTTC. The variable domain in full, completed from reference TRBV28 and TRBJ2-1, reads DVKVTQSSRYLVKRTGEKVFLECVQDMDHENMFWYRQDPGLGLRLIYFSYDVKMKEKGDIPEGYSVSREKKERFSLILESASTNQTSMYLCASSLIQGNEQFFGPGTRLTVL.

This clonotype has only a few counts. The V and J genes are TRBV10-3 and TRBJ2-7; D is unresolved. The germline V gene encodes CDR1 ENHRY and CDR2 SYGVKD. The germline V and J ends were trimmed by 2 bases and 1 base, with 9 bases remaining between them. The length of the CDR3 is 14 residues. CDR3 bases: TGTGCCATCAGTGAGAGGAACAATTCCTACGAGCAGTACGTC. Amino acid sequence: CAISERNNSYEQYV.

The genes are TRBV7-3 and TRBJ2-1; 7 nucleotides align to TRBD1. With 3 bases clipped from V and 5 bases from J, the junction kept 1 base outside the gene matches. The V gene's germline CDR1 is SGHTA and CDR2 FQGTGA. CDR3 length: 13 residues. CDR3 DNA sequence: TGTGCCAGCAGCTTTGGGACAGACAATGAGCAGTTCTTC. This gives the protein CASSFGTDNEQFF.

The table lists this clonotype with a few counts. The V and J genes are TRBV24-1 and TRBJ1-1; weak D call: TRBD1 (6 bases). V was trimmed by 7 bases and J by 5 bases, leaving 13 bases between them. The germline gives CDR1 KGHDR, CDR2 SFDVKD. This CDR3 has 13 amino acids. As DNA, the CDR3 is TGTGCCACCAGGGACAGAACCGGGACTGAAGCTTTCTTT. This sequence encodes CATRDRTGTEAFF.

There are a few counts of this clonotype. The chain uses TRBV6-5 and TRBJ2-3, with D maybe TRBD2 (6 bases). The CDR3 has 14 amino acids. With 6 bases removed from V and 2 bases from J, the gap between germline ends came to 12 bases. Germline-derived CDR1 and CDR2 are MNHEY and SVGAGI. This chain's CDR3 is CASRSGLITDTQYF. In DNA, the CDR3 is TGTGCCAGCAGGAGCGGGTTAATCACAGATACGCAGTATTTT.

In this sample, this clonotype turned up many times. This chain links TRBV27 with TRBJ1-6; D remains unclear. V shed 6 bases and J shed 10 bases, with 13 bases lying between them. The germline gives CDR1 MNHEY, CDR2 SMNVEV (reference sequence). The CDR3 loop spans 13 amino acids. CDR3 nucleotide sequence: TGTGCCAGCAGCCCCCAGTCTTACTCACCCCTCCACTTT. This gives the protein CASSPQSYSPLHF.

This clonotype was seen only a few times. The chain uses TRBV7-9 and TRBJ2-7; no clear D. Germline-derived CDR1 and CDR2 are SEHNR and FQNEAQ (reference sequence). This CDR3 region has 13 residues. The V gene lost 6 bases and the J gene lost 4 bases, with 13 bases spanning the gap. The DNA for the CDR3 is TGTGCCAGCAGGGGTCCGTTAGAGTACGAGCAGTACGTC. This encodes CASRGPLEYEQYV.

This rearrangement joins TRBV7-2 to TRBJ2-3; D is unresolved. The V and J ends lost 1 base and 4 bases respectively, with 9 bases between them. The V gene's germline CDR1 is SGHTA and CDR2 FQGNSA. CDR3 length: 14 amino acids. The CDR3 loop is CASSLGAAADTQYF. CDR3 DNA: TGTGCCAGCAGCTTAGGGGCGGCGGCAGATACGCAGTATTTT.

A note on this clonotype: At one end, the junction sequence differs from germline, possibly due to a read error. The CDR3 nucleotides read TGTGCTAGCAGCTCTGGACAAGACACCGGGGAGCTGTTTTTT. Its translation is CASSSGQDTGELFF. The rearrangement uses TRBV7-7 and TRBJ2-2; D is possibly TRBD1 (5 bases). The length of the CDR3 is 14 residues. Germline CDR1 is SSHAT and CDR2 is FNYEAQ (reference sequence).

Only a few counts were recorded for this clonotype. The genes are TRBV4-1 and TRBJ2-3; possible D gene TRBD2, 6 bases. The V gene lost 3 bases and the J gene lost 4 bases, with 17 bases spanning the gap. This CDR3 is built from 16 residues. Germline assignment: CDR1 MGHRA and CDR2 YSYEKL. CDR3 loop: CASSQPGRRRADTQYF. The CDR3 nucleotides are TGCGCCAGCAGCCAGCCGGGAAGACGGAGGGCAGATACGCAGTATTTT.

This clonotype was picked up a small number of times. V and J are TRBV4-3 and TRBJ2-3; D remains ambiguous. This CDR3 has 14 amino acids. The germline gives CDR1 LGHNA, CDR2 YSLEER. CDR3 residues: CASSGLGSTDTQYF. CDR3 nucleotides: TGCGCTTCGTCTGGCTTAGGGAGCACAGATACGCAGTATTTT.

This clonotype has just a few counts. For the CDR3, the DNA is TGTGCCAGCAGCGTAGTGGGTGCGGGATCTGGAAACACCATATATTTT. Protein product: CASSVVGAGSGNTIYF. V is TRBV9 and J is TRBJ1-3; D call uncertain. Germline CDR1 reads SGDLS; CDR2 reads YYNGEE. This CDR3 spans 16 amino acids. V was clipped by 0 bases and J by 1 base, with 11 bases between them.

This clonotype was counted between two and nine times. The gene calls are TRBV12-3 or TRBV12-4 and TRBJ1-5; D is unresolved. This CDR3 has 14 residues. Trimming stripped 6 bases from V and 0 bases from J, with 9 bases between. The CDR3 DNA reads as TGTGCCAGCAGCCGAGCTGGTAGCAATCAGCCCCAGCATTTT. Protein sequence: CASSRAGSNQPQHF.

This clonotype came up a few times. The chain links TRBV21-1 to TRBJ2-7; the table's D gene call, TRBD2, was not cross checked with the DNA. TRBV21-1 is described as a pseudogene. CDR3 length equals 14 residues. The CDR3, as DNA: TGTGCCAGCTTTGGCAGGGGGCCCTTCCGGGGGCAGTACGTC. Translating gives CASFGRGPFRGQYV.

This clonotype was observed a handful of times. The chain has TRBV6-5 and TRBJ1-6; D uncertain. The V end lost 2 bases, the J end lost 2 bases, and 7 bases lay between the germline ends. Germline CDR1 MNHEY, CDR2 SVGAGI. The CDR3 extends over 15 amino acids. CDR3 nucleotide sequence: TGTGCCAGCAGTTACCAGGTCCCCTATAATTCACCCCTCCACTTT. Its translation is CASSYQVPYNSPLHF.